This TCR beta chain stems from a study of blood T cells in healthy people across ages (dated by TCRdb to 2015 to 2017). Study-level background: In model experiments, template switching captured about one uniquely barcoded TCR beta cDNA molecule for every two T cells. The study measured age-related changes in TCR beta repertoire diversity using deep sequencing normalized with unique cDNA molecular identifiers. The donors were divided into four age groups: young (average around 15 years), middle-aged (approximately 42), aged (about 61) and long-lived (around 80). Using the same blood draw, the study looked at two additional independent replicas of 1 million unique cDNA reads for two donors, one aged 18 to 29 and the other aged 80 or older. To avoid experimental bias, donors of different ages were randomly spread across the sequencing lanes. Study-wide conclusions, independent of this receptor: There was a strong correlation between observed TCR beta diversity and the percentage of naive T cells measured by flow cytometry. Compared with the aged group, more naive CD4+ T cells, fewer expanded clones and increased TCR diversity were shown by the long-lived group, suggesting age selection. Donor CMV infection status was unknown, potentially confounding age-related changes in expanded clonotypes. Conclusive comparison of naive and antigen-experienced compartments was prevented by the profiling of bulk unsorted PBMCs. As age increased, observed TCR beta diversity per million T cells dropped in a roughly linear way, and a significant reduction was already evident by age about 40. Estimates of total diversity from one million sequenced T cells were regarded as lower bounds and underestimates.

Donors were 30 to 45 systemically healthy Caucasian individuals from Russia aged roughly 6 to 90 years. Each donor gave approximately 10 milliliters of peripheral blood, collected into EDTA-treated Vacutainer tubes. Ficoll-Paque density-gradient centrifugation was used to isolate PBMCs, with at least 6.5 million per sample. Total RNA was extracted from PBMCs with Trizol reagent, with at least 6 micrograms obtained per sample. For every donor, flow cytometry on a PBMC aliquot measured the percentage of naive CD45RAhigh/CD27high T cells. The library came from 5' RACE. The sequencer listed for this sample is Illumina HiSeq 2500. A second roughly 6 to 12 cycle PCR used a sample-barcoded 5' primer and a J-beta primer mix. Each TCR beta cDNA molecule received a unique molecular identifier from a template-switch 5' adaptor carrying 12 random nucleotides. Each sample yielded at least 3 million CDR3-containing paired-end reads. All of the RNA was converted into first-strand cDNA using the Mint cDNA synthesis kit, with a TRBC-specific oligonucleotide serving as the primer. Following uracil-DNA glycosylase treatment, all cDNA underwent a first 18-cycle PCR with the universal primers M1SS and BC2_uni_R. Per the original workflow: For normalization, 1 million high-quality reads were randomly selected from each sample, with every read carrying a distinct molecular identifier. Reads with shared molecular identifiers were discarded instead of being binned into consensus sequences. MiTCR, set to a Q25 quality threshold and the strictest error-elimination algorithm, was used for CDR3 identification, clonotype clustering and error correction. A nonparametric unseen species model using Euler transformation provided a lower-bound estimate of total TCR beta diversity. The public reads were quality trimmed at Q25 with fastp and then assembled into clones with MiXCR by TCRdb, keeping productive beta chains. Under each unique CDR3 protein, matching rows form one entry showing the most common genes and DNA. The authors' filters were not applied to this entry. In this sample the table shows 700,000 to 850,000 distinct CDR3 sequences, 40% to 65% of which occur a single time. The leading ten clones occupy under 50% of the sample.

Remarks on this clonotype: What antigen it recognizes has not been identified. Base qualities are not recorded, but no much larger clone differs from it by a single base.

This sequence was found in an elderly man in good health. The sample comprised blood.

Here is the DNA: TGTGCCAGCACCGAGACAGGCCCCTCTGGGGCCAACGTCCTGACTTTC. Its translation is CASTETGPSGANVLTF. The sequence joins TRBV25-1 to TRBJ2-6; D gene: possibly TRBD1, on 6 matching bases. The CDR3 goes from the cysteine to the phenylalanine over 16 residues. The CDR3 DNA has 48 bases and is translated from base 1. The V end loses 7 bases and the J end loses 0 bases, and a stretch of 13 bases separates them. The CDR1 and CDR2 encoded by the germline V gene are MGHDK and SYGVNS.